The T cell receptor beta chain under discussion was sequenced for a study of spatial heterogeneity in lung cancer. Study information: Beta-chain sequences were consistently detected more often than alpha-chain sequences. A unique TCR and UMI combination showed up more than ten times in raw reads, on average.

Study findings and constraints: Whereas they appeared in blood less at follow-up, ubiquitous expanded tumor TCRs appeared there more at resection.

With regard to this clonotype: Its antigen remains unknown.

Described time point: sample taken at primary tumor resection. Unsorted whole RNA from tumor, nontumor lung or frozen PBMC underwent sequencing. Donation came from over 60 patients with untreated early-stage non-small cell lung cancer. Via MiXCR, TCRdb re-called the 5' RACE reads, giving one row per CDR3 protein. The sample has under 14,000 distinct CDR3 sequences; roughly a quarter are singletons. The material sequenced was PBMCs, taken at surgery. The clonotype was recovered from a female donor with early-stage non-small cell lung cancer.

The CDR3 DNA follows: TGTGCCAGCAGTGACGGGGGGGAGCAGTACTTC. Translated: CASSDGGEQYF. The chain recombines TRBV28 with TRBJ2-7; 7 positions agree with TRBD2. The CDR3 sequence is 11 residues long. Germline CDR1 reads MDHEN; CDR2 reads SYDVKM. V lost 5 bases to trimming and J lost 7 bases; unmatched junction nucleotides: 2.